Listed here is a single T cell receptor (beta chain). In its sample, this clone was seen once. It has no known antigen specificity. One base away there is no much larger clone; base qualities are not given. The record originates from a study of blood T cell repertoires in COVID-19 (dated by TCRdb to the early 2020s). At the level of the whole study: Collaborator samples came from the United States, Italy and Spain and covered acute and convalescent phases of COVID-19. Nearly every sample came with metadata listing a de-identified subject ID, COVID-19 status, age in years and sex. The material from the prospective study consisted of cDNA or gDNA derived from T cells, B-cell-depleted T cells, or PBMCs. The repertoires were released in a freely available public database intended as a resource for research on the immune response to SARS-CoV-2. Subjects who had been exposed to COVID-19, were actively infected with it, or had recovered from it provided the deeply sampled blood TCRbeta repertoires that made up the dataset. Where available, HLA class I and class II types were taken from metadata supplied by the sample provider and were not determined by assay-based typing. Samples came from the ongoing ImmuneRACE study (first 160 participants) plus 1,254 subjects from 6 global collaborators. Overall results and qualifications from the work: The quantity of clinical and demographic metadata differed by source and by participant and was supplied without curation.

The CDR3 sequence holds 15 residues, the cysteine and phenylalanine included. Only the CDR3 portion is preserved as DNA: 45 bases, with reading frame beginning at the first base. CDR1 and CDR2, per the germline V gene, are ENHRY and SYGVKD. The germline V and J ends show losses of 5 bases and 8 bases respectively, and no gene match explains 12 bases of the junction. TCRbeta CDR3 regions were amplified from genomic DNA using the immunoSEQ Assay, a bias-controlled multiplex PCR. Regarding the original processing steps: Within the assay, amplification of reference gene primers was used to estimate how many nucleated cells each sample contained. To quantify the absolute abundance of each unique TCRbeta CDR3 rearrangement, sequence reads were collapsed and filtered. Productive Simpson clonality was computed per sample as the square root of Simpson's diversity index over productive rearrangements. TCRdb provides this immuneACCESS table in a form limited to in-frame rearrangements. Some clones are lacking; in checked studies, under half of them reflect an unresolved V gene, and why the rest are absent is not known. The V and J calls and clone size were taken over from that table, and D and trimming were inferred from the DNA. This sample has 110,000 to 150,000 clones in its table, and roughly 89% of those were observed once. The top ten constitute around 4.2% of the sample.

Participants in the prospective study were aged roughly 18 to 89 years, lived in 20 to 30 United States geographic areas, and enrolled through a virtual design. In the prospective study, cohorts were assigned on the basis of participant-reported clinical history obtained from a screening survey and a study questionnaire. Recovered participants in ImmuneRACE Cohort 3 were defined by two consecutive negative NP/OP PCR tests, clearance by a healthcare professional, or resolution of symptoms. In the prospective study, mobile phlebotomists collected whole blood, serum and a nasopharyngeal or oropharyngeal swab from each participant. Additional blood draws and questionnaires over a roughly two-month period could optionally be provided by prospective study participants. Prospective study blood samples were shipped either frozen or at room temperature before DNA extraction.

This receptor was obtained from a man aged 50-59 years who had recovered from COVID-19. The chain uses TRBV10-3 and TRBJ1-2; the central 9 bases match TRBD1. The sequenced material came from PBMCs or T cells enriched from blood (not recorded which). Read as DNA, the sequence is TGTGCCATCAGTTTGGTCGGGACAGGGTTGGAAGGCTACACCTTC. Translated, it gives CAISLVGTGLEGYTF.